This T cell receptor (beta chain) was recovered during a study of OX40 agonist ivuxolimab in advanced cancers. Profiling relied on immunoSEQ multiplex PCR, and the TCRdb table lists in-frame clones only, not all of them. In the table there are 35,000 to 55,000 clones, roughly four fifths of which are singletons. V was clipped by 4 bases and J by 2 bases; unmatched bases: 7. CDR3 length: 16 residues. The germline gives CDR1 WNHNN, CDR2 SYGVQD (reference sequence). The material sequenced was CD4+ or CD8+ T cells sorted from blood, taken in a trial of the OX40 agonist ivuxolimab. This sequence joins TRBV10-1 and TRBJ2-1, with TRBD1 identical over 8 bases. The clonotype was recovered from an adult with an advanced solid tumor such as melanoma, head and neck, liver or kidney cancer. CDR3 in DNA: TGCGCCAGCAGTGGGGCAGGGGGCCCTCCCTACAATGAGCAGTTCTTC. Translating it yields CASSGAGGPPYNEQFF.